The TCR beta chain described here comes from a study of blood T cell repertoires in COVID-19. The overall study: Samples of COVID-19 (acute and convalescent) were obtained from the United States, Italy and Spain. Sample material is recorded as cDNA or gDNA derived from T cells, B-cell-depleted T cells, or PBMCs.

A word on this clone: This CDR3 is also generated by other DNA sequences in the sample.

The V gene's germline CDR1 is SGDLS and CDR2 YYNGEE. The CDR3 is 15 residues long. V lost 3 bases and J lost 1; bases outside the gene matches: 6. Per the study methods: Amplification with reference gene primers provided the estimates of nucleated cell counts. The method was immunoSEQ multiplex PCR; TCRdb's version includes in-frame clones alone and lacks a portion of them. The V and J calls and clone size are taken from that table; D and trimming were inferred from the DNA. The sample holds about 220,000 clones, roughly 84% seen once. Specimen: peripheral blood. The TCR was taken from an elderly woman with acute or convalescent COVID-19. This chain uses TRBV9 with TRBJ1-1, with TRBD1 matching over 7 bases. CDR3 residues: CASSASWTGNTEAFF. The CDR3 DNA reads as TGTGCCAGCAGCGCCTCTTGGACAGGGAACACTGAAGCTTTCTTT.